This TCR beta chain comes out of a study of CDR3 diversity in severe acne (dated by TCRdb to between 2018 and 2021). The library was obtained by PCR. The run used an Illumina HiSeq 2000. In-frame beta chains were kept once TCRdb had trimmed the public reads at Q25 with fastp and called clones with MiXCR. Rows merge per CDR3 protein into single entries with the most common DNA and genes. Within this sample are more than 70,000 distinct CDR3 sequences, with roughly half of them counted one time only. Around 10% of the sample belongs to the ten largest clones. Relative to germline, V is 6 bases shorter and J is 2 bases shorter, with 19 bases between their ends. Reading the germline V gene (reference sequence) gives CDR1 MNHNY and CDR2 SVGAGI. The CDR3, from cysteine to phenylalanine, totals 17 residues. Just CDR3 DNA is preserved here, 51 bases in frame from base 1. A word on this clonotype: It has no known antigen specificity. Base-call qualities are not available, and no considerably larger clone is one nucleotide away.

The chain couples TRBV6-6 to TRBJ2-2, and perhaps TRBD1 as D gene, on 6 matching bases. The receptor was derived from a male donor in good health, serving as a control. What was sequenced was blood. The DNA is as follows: TGTGCCAGCAGATTAAAATACGGACAGACCAACACCGGGGAGCTGTTTTTT. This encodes CASRLKYGQTNTGELFF.